This TCR beta chain is from a study of post-analysis software for immune sequencing data. Background on the study: As for disease course, relapsing-remitting, secondary progressive and progressive-relapsing multiple sclerosis were all included. Findings and limits, study-wide: Co-batched samples clustered tightly together by F measure. Four or five TRBV segments, TRBV5-6, TRBV5-1 and TRBV20-1 among them, were found more frequent in patients than controls. Patients with multiple sclerosis recorded significantly lower normalized Chao1 diversity than controls, the study found.

With regard to this clonotype: The antigen is not known.

Looked up from germline, CDR1 is SQVTM and CDR2 is ANQGSEA. V lost 3 bases to trimming and J lost 2 bases, with 9 bases between them. The CDR3 is made up of 13 amino acids. The authors incorporated unique molecular identifiers into the TCR beta cDNA libraries. Between roughly 1 and 10 million T cells gave rise to a few hundred thousand cDNA molecules. Using its own MiXCR run on the PCR reads, TCRdb lists one record per CDR3 protein. This table has about 200,000 distinct CDR3 sequences, roughly 30% appearing once. This rearrangement joins TRBV29-1 to TRBJ2-3, with TRBD2 as a possible D gene (6 bases). The sequenced sample consisted of blood. The TCR sequence derives from a girl aged 2 to 17 with multiple sclerosis. CDR3 residues: CSVDAGSTDTQYF. Written as DNA, the CDR3 is TGCAGCGTTGATGCGGGGTCCACAGATACGCAGTATTTT.